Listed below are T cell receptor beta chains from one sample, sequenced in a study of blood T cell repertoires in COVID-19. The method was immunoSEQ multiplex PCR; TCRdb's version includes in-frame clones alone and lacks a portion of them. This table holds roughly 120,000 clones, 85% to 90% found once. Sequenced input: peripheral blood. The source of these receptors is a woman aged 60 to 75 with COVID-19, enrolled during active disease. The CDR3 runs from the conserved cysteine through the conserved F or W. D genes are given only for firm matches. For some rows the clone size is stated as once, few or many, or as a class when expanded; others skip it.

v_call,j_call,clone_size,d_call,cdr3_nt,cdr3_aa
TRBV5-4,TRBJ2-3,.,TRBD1,TGTGCCAGCAGCTCCCGGGACAGTCCCACAGATACGCAGTATTTT,CASSSRDSPTDTQYF
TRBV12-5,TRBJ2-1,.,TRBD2,TGTGCTAGTGGCCGTTATATAGCGGGGGCCCTAGACAATGAGCAGTTCTTC,CASGRYIAGALDNEQFF
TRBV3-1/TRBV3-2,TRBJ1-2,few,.,TGTGCCAGCAGCCAAGTAAGCCCCTATGGCTACACCTTC,CASSQVSPYGYTF
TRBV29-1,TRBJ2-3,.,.,TGCAGCGTCCTCACGGGGGCTTTCGCGGGGGCCACAGATACGCAGTATTTT,CSVLTGAFAGATDTQYF
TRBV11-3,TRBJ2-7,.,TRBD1,TGTGCCAGCAGCTTAGGGCCGGGACAGGGTATCGAGCAGTACTTC,CASSLGPGQGIEQYF
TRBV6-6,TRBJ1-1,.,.,TGTGCCAGCAGTCTTGAGACAGCTGAAGCTTTCTTT,CASSLETAEAFF
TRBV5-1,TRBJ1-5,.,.,TGCGCCACTTGCAATCAGCCCCAGCATTTT,CATCNQPQHF
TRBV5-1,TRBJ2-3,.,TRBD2,TGCGCCAGCAACCGAATGAGCGGGGGGGCCCCCACAGATACGCAGTATTTT,CASNRMSGGAPTDTQYF
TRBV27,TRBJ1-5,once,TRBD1,TGTGCCAGCAGTTTGGGACAGGGTAACCAGCCCCAGCATTTT,CASSLGQGNQPQHF
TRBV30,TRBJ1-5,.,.,TGTGCCTGGAGTGTACGGGGAGATGGCAATCAGCCCCAGCATTTT,CAWSVRGDGNQPQHF
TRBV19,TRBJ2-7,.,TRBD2,TGTGCCAGTAGTATATGGACCGCGGGGGGCGCTGCCTACGAGCAGTACTTC,CASSIWTAGGAAYEQYF
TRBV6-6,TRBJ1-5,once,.,TGTGCCAGCAGTTACGAACAGGGCCGGTCTCAGCCCCAGCATTTT,CASSYEQGRSQPQHF
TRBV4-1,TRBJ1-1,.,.,TGCGCCAGCAGCCGGCCAATGGTGAACACTGAAGCTTTCTTT,CASSRPMVNTEAFF
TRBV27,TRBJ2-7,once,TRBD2,TGTGCCAGCAGCCTGGGGGGGGTCCTTGCCTACGAGCAGTACTTC,CASSLGGVLAYEQYF
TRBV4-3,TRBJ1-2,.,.,TGCGCCAGCAGCCCCCCTGGCCGGGACTTCTATGGCTACACCTTC,CASSPPGRDFYGYTF
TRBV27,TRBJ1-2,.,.,TGTGCCAGCATGGTTGGGGGCGGTAACTATGGCTACACCTTC,CASMVGGGNYGYTF
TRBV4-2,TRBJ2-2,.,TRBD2,TGTGCCAGCAGCCAAGAGTCGGGAGGTGGCACCGGGGAGCTGTTTTTT,CASSQESGGGTGELFF
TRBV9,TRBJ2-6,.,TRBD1,TGTGCCAGCAGCGTAGACTTGGGACAGAGGTGGAACTCTGGGGCCAACGTCCTGACTTTC,CASSVDLGQRWNSGANVLTF
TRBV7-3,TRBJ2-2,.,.,TGTGCCAGCAGCTCTACCGGGACCGGGGAGCTGTTTTTT,CASSSTGTGELFF
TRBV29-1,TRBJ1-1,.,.,TGCAGCGGTCACAGGGTAGTGAACACTGAAGCTTTCTTT,CSGHRVVNTEAFF
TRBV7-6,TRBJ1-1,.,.,TGTGCCAGCAGCCCCAGGCGGGGGGCGGGTGGCACTGAAGCTTTCTTT,CASSPRRGAGGTEAFF
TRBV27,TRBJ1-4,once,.,TGTGCCAGCAGCATTTCTACGACAGGAGCTGAAAAACTGTTTTTT,CASSISTTGAEKLFF
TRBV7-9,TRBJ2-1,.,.,TGTGCCAGCAGCTTATCTCCTTCCAGCTCCTACAATGAGCAGTTCTTC,CASSLSPSSSYNEQFF
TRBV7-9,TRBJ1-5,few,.,TGTGCCAGCAGCTCCGGGGGTGGCGACTTGAGGAATCAGCCCCAGCATTTT,CASSSGGGDLRNQPQHF
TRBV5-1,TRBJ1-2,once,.,TGCGCCAGCAGCTTTGATGAGGGTTACTATGGCTACACCTTC,CASSFDEGYYGYTF
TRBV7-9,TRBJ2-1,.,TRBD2,TGTGCCAGCAGCCCTGTCAGCGGGGGGGCCCCCAATGAGCAGTTCTTC,CASSPVSGGAPNEQFF